The T cell receptor beta chain under discussion was sequenced for a study of blood T cell repertoires in COVID-19. Study details: Spain, Italy and the United States supplied samples that represented acute and convalescent COVID-19. Sample material is recorded as cDNA or gDNA derived from T cells, B-cell-depleted T cells, or PBMCs.

This CDR3 spans 13 amino acids. The germline V gene has CDR1 MNHEY and CDR2 SVGAGI. V was shortened by 2 bases and J by 10 bases, with 12 bases between the two germline ends. Authors' methods: Amplification of reference gene primers was used by the study to estimate nucleated cell counts. TCRdb's copy holds only in-frame clones and misses some; the assay was immunoSEQ multiplex PCR. V and J calls and clone size are those listed in that table; D and trimming were worked out from the DNA. Among a few hundred thousand clones listed, around 84% were seen once. The sequence was obtained from a human donor in a cohort sampled during active COVID-19. The material sequenced was peripheral blood. This chain joins TRBV6-5 and TRBJ2-4, with D uncertain. CDR3 region: CASSYGFGSIQYF. The DNA for the CDR3 is TGTGCCAGCAGTTACGGCTTCGGGTCTATTCAGTACTTC.